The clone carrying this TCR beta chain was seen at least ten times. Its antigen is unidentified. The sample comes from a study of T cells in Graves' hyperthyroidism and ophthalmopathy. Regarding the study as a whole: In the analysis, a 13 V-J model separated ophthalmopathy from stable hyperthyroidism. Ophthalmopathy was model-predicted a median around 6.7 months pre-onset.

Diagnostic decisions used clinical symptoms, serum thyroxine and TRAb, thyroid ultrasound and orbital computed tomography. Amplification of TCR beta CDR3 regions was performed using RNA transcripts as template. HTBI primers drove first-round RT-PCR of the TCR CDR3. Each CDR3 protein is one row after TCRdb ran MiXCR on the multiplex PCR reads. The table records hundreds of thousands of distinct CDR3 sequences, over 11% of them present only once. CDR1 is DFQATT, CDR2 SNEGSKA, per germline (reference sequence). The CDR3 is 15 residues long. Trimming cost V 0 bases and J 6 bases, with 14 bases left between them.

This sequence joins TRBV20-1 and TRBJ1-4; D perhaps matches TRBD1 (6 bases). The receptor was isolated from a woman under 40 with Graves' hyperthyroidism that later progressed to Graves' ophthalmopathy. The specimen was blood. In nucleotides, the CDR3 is TGCAGTGCTAGAGAATTCGGACAGCCCCATGAAAAACTGTTTTTT. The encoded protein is CSAREFGQPHEKLFF.